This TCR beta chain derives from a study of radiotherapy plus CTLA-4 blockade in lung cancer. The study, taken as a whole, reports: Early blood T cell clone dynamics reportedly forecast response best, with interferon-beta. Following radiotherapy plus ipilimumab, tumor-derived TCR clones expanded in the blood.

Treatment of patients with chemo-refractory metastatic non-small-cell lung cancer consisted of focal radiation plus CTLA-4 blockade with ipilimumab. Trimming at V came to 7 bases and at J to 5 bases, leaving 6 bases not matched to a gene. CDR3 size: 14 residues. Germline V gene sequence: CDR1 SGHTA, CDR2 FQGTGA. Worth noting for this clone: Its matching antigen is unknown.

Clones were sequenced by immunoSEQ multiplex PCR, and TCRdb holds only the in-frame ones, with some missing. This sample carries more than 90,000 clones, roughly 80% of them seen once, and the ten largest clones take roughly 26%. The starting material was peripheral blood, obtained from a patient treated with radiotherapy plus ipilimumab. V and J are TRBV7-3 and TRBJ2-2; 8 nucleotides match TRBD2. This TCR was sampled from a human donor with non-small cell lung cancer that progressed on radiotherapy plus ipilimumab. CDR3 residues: CASTSGGQTGELFF. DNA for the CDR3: TGTGCCAGCACCTCGGGGGGGCAGACCGGGGAGCTGTTTTTT.